Listed here is a single T cell receptor (beta chain). The antigen is unknown. Sample time point: newly diagnosed, previously untreated cHL patient sample. With magnetic negative selection, CD4+ T cells were purified from PBMCs that had been thawed. Comparison PBMCs came from previously untreated, newly diagnosed classical Hodgkin lymphoma patients. These data belong to a study of PD-1 blockade in classical Hodgkin lymphoma. General observations from the study: The origin of the repertoire differences remains undefined, with disease activity or prior therapy as possible causes. Reports described newly diagnosed patients as having lower baseline TCR diversity than healthy donors.

The method was immunoSEQ multiplex PCR; TCRdb's version includes in-frame clones alone and lacks a portion of them. The repertoire consists of under 35,000 clones, with about 90% occurring once and the leading ten covering about 0.38%. Germline values: CDR1 SGHAT, CDR2 FQNNGV. The germline V and J ends were trimmed by 4 bases and 2 bases, with 15 bases remaining between them. This CDR3 spans 15 amino acids. The chain links TRBV11-2 to TRBJ2-7; D gene unclear. The sequenced sample consisted of CD4+ T cells from blood. The source is a human donor with classical Hodgkin lymphoma. The CDR3 DNA is TGTGCCAGCAGCTCCCCCGCCAGGACCCCCTACGAGCAGTACTTC. Translation gives CASSSPARTPYEQYF.